What follows are 7 T cell receptor beta chains derived from one specimen sequenced in a study of blood T cell repertoires in COVID-19. The assay was immunoSEQ multiplex PCR, and TCRdb's table has in-frame clones only and misses some. Among roughly 93,000 clones listed, roughly 87% were seen once. What was sequenced was peripheral blood. These receptors all stem from a man aged 50 to 60 with acute or convalescent COVID-19.

The CDR3 DNA is TGCGCCAGCAGCCAAGTGCCCGGGGGGGTAGAGACCCAGTACTTC. This encodes CASSQVPGGVETQYF. The chain carries TRBV4-1 and TRBJ2-5; 8 bases match TRBD2. The CDR3 consists of 15 residues. CDR1 MGHRA and CDR2 YSYEKL come from the germline V gene. V lost 1 base and J lost 4; bases outside the gene matches: 5.

This chain uses TRBV21-1 with TRBJ2-1; the DNA was not used to check the table's D call, TRBD2. TRBV21-1 is tagged as a pseudogene. This CDR3 comprises 13 residues. CDR3 DNA sequence: TGTGCCAGCAGCCTCAGCGAGGGCACTGAGCAGTTCTTC. Translation gives CASSLSEGTEQFF.

CDR3 in amino acids: CASSSGDREDPGANVLTF. The DNA of the CDR3 is TGTGCCAGCAGCTCAGGGGACAGGGAGGACCCTGGGGCCAACGTCCTGACTTTC. The chain has TRBV11-3 and TRBJ2-6; TRBD1 agrees at 9 bases. Germline V gene sequence: CDR1 SGHNT, CDR2 YENEEA. The length of the CDR3 is 18 residues. V shed 4 bases and J 2 bases; nucleotides not matched to a gene: 9.

The rearrangement joins TRBV18 to TRBJ1-4, with 10 bases that match TRBD1. The CDR3 totals 16 residues. V gave up 0 bases and J gave up 5 bases; unmatched junction bases: 3. Looked up from germline, CDR1 is KGHSH and CDR2 is LQKENI. CDR3 bases: TGTGCCAGCTCACCACCGTCGGGACAGGGGAATGAAAAACTGTTTTTT. This sequence encodes CASSPPSGQGNEKLFF. Drawing the rest from reference TRBV18 and TRBJ1-4, the complete variable domain is NAGVMQNPRHLVRRRGQEARLRCSPMKGHSHVYWYRQLPEEGLKFMVYLQKENIIDESGMPKERFSAEFPKEGPSILRIQQVVRGDSAAYFCASSPPSGQGNEKLFFGSGTQLSVL.

This chain links TRBV11-2 with TRBJ2-5, with TRBD2 matching 8 bases. The CDR3 totals 14 residues. V trimming: 5 bases; J trimming: 5 bases; junction bases outside the gene matches: 7. Germline CDR1 SGHAT, CDR2 FQNNGV. CDR3 region: CASSRSGESETQYF. In DNA form, the CDR3 reads TGTGCCAGCAGCCGTAGCGGGGAGTCGGAGACCCAGTACTTC.

V and J are TRBV10-3 and TRBJ1-5, with TRBD1 matching 11 bases. The germline gives CDR1 ENHRY, CDR2 SYGVKD. Trimming removed 5 bases from V and 7 bases from J; junction bases left unmatched: 7. The CDR3 sequence is 15 residues long. CDR3 region: CAISRTGGEEQPQHF. DNA of the CDR3: TGTGCCATCAGTCGGACAGGGGGCGAGGAACAGCCCCAGCATTTT.

This chain uses TRBV4-2 with TRBJ1-6; 9 bases fit TRBD1. The germline gives CDR1 LGHNA, CDR2 YNFKEQ. V lost 4 bases and J lost 7; bases outside the gene matches: 2. This CDR3 comprises 14 residues. This CDR3 is CASSRDRDNSPLHF. The DNA of the CDR3 is TGTGCCAGCAGCCGGGACAGGGACAATTCACCCCTCCACTTT.